This entry lists 32 T cell receptor beta chains sequenced from one sample in a study of T-cell memory formation after mild COVID-19. Via MiXCR, TCRdb re-called the 5' RACE reads, giving one row per CDR3 protein. The sample has around 180,000 distinct CDR3 sequences, approximately 16% seen once. Sequencing was carried out using PBMCs or a T cell subset sorted from them (not recorded which). The receptors originated from an adult woman who had mild COVID-19 (a few samples of this study predate the infection). Cell type and time point are not known.

This clonotype was counted many times. The chain joins TRBV5-1 to TRBJ2-7, with D uncertain. CDR3 length: 14 amino acids. Germline V gene data show CDR1 as SGHRS and CDR2 as YFSETQ. The V gene lost 1 base and the J gene lost 4 bases, with 12 bases spanning the gap. CDR3 sequence: CASSLSAGVYEQYF. Here the CDR3 DNA reads TGCGCCAGCAGCTTGTCGGCAGGAGTTTACGAGCAGTACTTC.

V and J are TRBV3-1 and TRBJ1-2, with D unclear. The CDR3 contains 12 residues. Trimming removed 3 bases from V and 7 bases from J, with 9 bases in between. Germline CDR1 and CDR2: LGHDT and YNNKEL (reference sequence). CDR3 amino acids: CASSQSTAGYTF. CDR3 DNA sequence: TGTGCCAGCAGCCAGTCTACAGCTGGCTACACCTTC.

The chain employs TRBV10-3 and TRBJ1-2; D not certain. The CDR3 spans 12 residues. Looked up from germline, CDR1 is ENHRY and CDR2 is SYGVKD. The V end was cut by 3 bases, the J end by 8 bases, with 10 bases between. Here the CDR3 reads CAISDEGGGYTF. The CDR3 nucleotides are TGTGCCATCAGTGACGAGGGAGGAGGCTACACCTTC.

This clonotype showed up many times. The chain joins TRBV7-2 to TRBJ2-5; 10 bases fit TRBD2. The junction had 10 bases not matched to a gene; V was cut back by 5 bases and J by 4 bases. Germline assignment: CDR1 SGHTA and CDR2 FQGNSA. This CDR3 is built from 16 residues. DNA for the CDR3: TGTGCCAGCAGCACCTCGACTAGCGGGCCCACAGAGACCCAGTACTTC. This translates into CASSTSTSGPTETQYF.

The chain uses TRBV7-9 and TRBJ1-3; D is perhaps TRBD1 (5 bases). The CDR3 has 15 residues. Trimming stripped 5 bases from V and 3 bases from J, with 14 bases between. Germline V gene lookup returns CDR1 SEHNR and CDR2 FQNEAQ (reference sequence). DNA for the CDR3: TGTGCCAGCAGCCTCAGCCCAGGGTTTGGAAACACCATATATTTT. Translating gives CASSLSPGFGNTIYF.

The CDR3 nucleotides read TGCGCCAGCAGCAAGGGGCGGCCCTCTACTGAAGCTTTCTTT. Its protein product is CASSKGRPSTEAFF. The genes are TRBV5-1 and TRBJ1-1; possibly TRBD1 for D (5 bases). Trimming stripped 4 bases from V and 5 bases from J, with 15 bases between. The germline gives CDR1 SGHRS, CDR2 YFSETQ. This CDR3 has 14 residues.

This clonotype was detected only a few times. This chain joins TRBV30 and TRBJ2-1; the match to TRBD2 covers 15 bases. This CDR3 contains 14 residues. The ends lost 5 bases at V and 14 bases at J; junction bases unmatched: 10. Germline CDR1 reads GTSNPN; CDR2 reads SVGIG (reference sequence). The CDR3 DNA reads as TGTGCCTGGGGGGGACTAGCGGGAGGAGGTACGGAGTTCTTC. This sequence encodes CAWGGLAGGGTEFF.

This clonotype was detected a few times. The V call is TRBV5-1, the J call TRBJ2-3; a possible D gene is TRBD2 (5 bases). The CDR3 loop spans 14 amino acids. The ends were cut back, 4 bases at V and 2 bases at J, with 11 bases in the middle. The germline V gene encodes CDR1 SGHRS and CDR2 YFSETQ. DNA for the CDR3: TGCGCCAGCAGCGGCGGGTCACACACAGATACGCAGTATTTT. Translating gives CASSGGSHTDTQYF.

J is TRBJ2-7 and V is TRBV4-1; 9 bases line up with TRBD2. CDR1 is MGHRA and CDR2 is YSYEKL in the germline V gene. The CDR3 is made up of 15 amino acids. Unmatched junction bases numbered 8, after V lost 6 bases and J lost 2 bases. The CDR3 protein is CASSYRLAVTYEQYF. The CDR3 DNA reads as TGCGCCAGCAGTTACAGACTAGCGGTAACCTACGAGCAGTACTTC.

This clonotype was picked up a small number of times. This chain uses TRBV5-1 with TRBJ2-7; weak D call: TRBD2 (5 bases). Germline V gives CDR1 SGHRS, CDR2 YFSETQ. There are 16 residues in the CDR3. Trimming took off 0 bases at V and 0 bases at J, with 13 bases between the two ends. CDR3 DNA sequence: TGCGCCAGCAGCTTGGATCCAGCGGCGGTCTCCTACGAGCAGTACTTC. Translation gives CASSLDPAAVSYEQYF.

This chain joins TRBV4-1 and TRBJ2-2, with D maybe TRBD1 (5 bases). Trimming cost V 1 base and J 3 bases, with 18 bases left between them. The CDR3 length is 18 residues. From germline, CDR1 is MGHRA and CDR2 YSYEKL. The CDR3 region has the DNA TGCGCCAGCAGCCAAGTTGGGGCCCCAACCGCGGACACCGGGGAGCTGTTTTTT. Protein sequence: CASSQVGAPTADTGELFF.

This chain joins TRBV3-1 and TRBJ2-1; the D is unclear. CDR1 and CDR2 (germline): LGHDT, YNNKEL (reference sequence). CDR3 length: 14 residues. V was clipped by 1 base and J by 1 base, with 5 bases between them. The CDR3 loop reads CASSQVISYNEQFF. Written as DNA, the CDR3 is TGTGCCAGCAGCCAAGTAATTTCCTACAATGAGCAGTTCTTC.

The gene calls are TRBV7-3 and TRBJ2-2; D not resolved. V was shortened by 5 bases and J by 6 bases, with 13 bases between the two germline ends. Germline lookup yields CDR1 SGHTA and CDR2 FQGTGA. The CDR3 is made up of 14 amino acids. CDR3: CASSPLSNPGELFF. The DNA of the CDR3 is TGTGCCAGCAGCCCCCTATCCAACCCCGGGGAGCTGTTTTTT.

The sample holds many counts of this clonotype. The chain has TRBV10-3 and TRBJ2-3; TRBD1 is a possible D gene (6 bases). Trimming shortened V by 11 bases and J by 2 bases, and 14 bases separated the two germline ends. Germline V lookup: CDR1 ENHRY, CDR2 SYGVKD. This CDR3 is built from 13 residues. CDR3 region: CAGRDTHTDTQYF. CDR3 DNA: TGTGCCGGCCGGGACACCCACACAGATACGCAGTATTTT.

This clonotype was recorded many times. V and J are TRBV6-5 and TRBJ2-7; 11 bases are a match to TRBD2. With V trimmed by 6 bases and J by 6 bases, 10 bases remained unmatched. This CDR3 comprises 15 residues. Germline CDR1 is MNHEY and CDR2 is SVGAGI. This chain's CDR3 is CASRATTSGKREQYF. The CDR3 bases are TGTGCCAGCAGGGCGACGACTAGCGGGAAACGCGAGCAGTACTTC.

As concerns this clonotype: One end of the junction does not line up with germline, which may come from a read error. V gene TRBV7-7 combines with J gene TRBJ2-2; the D is unclear. CDR3 size: 14 residues. The germline V gene encodes CDR1 SSHAT and CDR2 FNYEAQ (reference sequence). The CDR3 DNA sequence: TGTGCTAGCAGCTACGGATTAGGCACCGGGGAGCTGTTTTTT. Its protein product is CASSYGLGTGELFF.

The chain couples TRBV11-3 to TRBJ2-5, with 9 bases lining up with TRBD1. Germline V gives CDR1 SGHNT, CDR2 YENEEA. The CDR3 loop spans 14 amino acids. V was clipped by 6 bases and J by 2 bases; unmatched bases: 4. This chain's CDR3 is CASRSGTGQETQYF. CDR3 DNA sequence: TGTGCCAGCAGAAGCGGGACAGGGCAAGAGACCCAGTACTTC.

This clonotype was detected a few times. CDR3 loop: CASRTGTSGPNEQFF. CDR3 DNA: TGCGCCAGCAGAACCGGGACTAGCGGGCCCAATGAGCAGTTCTTC. The rearrangement uses TRBV10-2 and TRBJ2-1; TRBD2 aligns across 12 bases. The ends lost 6 bases at V and 6 bases at J; junction bases unmatched: 6. The CDR3 loop spans 15 amino acids. CDR1 is WSHSY, CDR2 SAAADI, per germline.

V gene TRBV7-9 combines with J gene TRBJ2-6; 8 nucleotides align to TRBD2. With V trimmed by 5 bases and J by 1 base, 13 bases remained unmatched. The CDR3 is 19 amino acids. The germline gives CDR1 SEHNR, CDR2 FQNEAQ (reference sequence). In nucleotides, the CDR3 is TGTGCCAGCAGCCTGTTTCCGGGACTAGTATTATCTGGGGCCAACGTCCTGACTTTC. This gives the protein CASSLFPGLVLSGANVLTF.

The V and J genes are TRBV3-1 and TRBJ1-2, with 7 bases that match TRBD1. This CDR3 is built from 15 residues. J gave up 4 bases and V 3 bases, and 8 bases lay outside the gene matches. Germline CDR1 LGHDT, CDR2 YNNKEL (reference sequence). CDR3 sequence: CASSQDLGGFYGYTF. The CDR3 coding sequence is TGTGCCAGCAGCCAGGACCTAGGGGGCTTCTATGGCTACACCTTC.

This clonotype has a handful of counts. The rearrangement links TRBV4-1 to TRBJ1-1; tentative D call: TRBD1 (5 bases). CDR3 length equals 17 residues. CDR1 and CDR2 from the germline V gene are MGHRA and YSYEKL. V lost 3 bases, J lost 0 bases, and 17 bases lay in between. The DNA of the CDR3 is TGCGCCAGCAGCCACCGGCTAGGGGTCAGTCTGAACACTGAAGCTTTCTTT. Its protein product is CASSHRLGVSLNTEAFF.

This clonotype appeared a few times. This sequence joins TRBV2 and TRBJ2-1, with a possible D match to TRBD2 (6 bases). Trimming cost V 7 bases and J 0 bases, with 13 bases left between them. This CDR3 comprises 15 residues. Germline CDR1 is SNHLY and CDR2 is FYNNEI. This CDR3 reads CASTPNGGSYNEQFF. Here the CDR3 DNA reads TGTGCCAGCACCCCTAACGGGGGCTCCTACAATGAGCAGTTCTTC.

The V gene is TRBV9, the J gene TRBJ1-3; tentative D call: TRBD1 (5 bases). V was trimmed by 4 bases and J by 0 bases, leaving 20 bases between them. This CDR3 has 18 amino acids. Germline values: CDR1 SGDLS, CDR2 YYNGEE. The CDR3 nucleotides are TGTGCCAGCAGCCCGGACACTTGGGACGGCATCTCTGGAAACACCATATATTTT. This gives the protein CASSPDTWDGISGNTIYF.

The V call is TRBV7-9, the J call TRBJ1-4; the match to TRBD1 covers 7 bases. V lost 4 bases and J lost 4; bases outside the gene matches: 6. CDR3 length: 15 amino acids. CDR1 and CDR2 from the germline V gene are SEHNR and FQNEAQ (reference sequence). The CDR3 loop is CASSSRGHSNEKLFF. In DNA form, the CDR3 reads TGTGCCAGCAGCTCGAGGGGGCACAGTAATGAAAAACTGTTTTTT.

The CDR3 sequence is CASRIDSSNQPQHF. CDR3 in DNA: TGTGCCAGCAGGATAGACAGTAGCAATCAGCCCCAGCATTTT. The rearrangement joins TRBV12-3 or TRBV12-4 to TRBJ1-5; D is possibly TRBD1 (5 bases). This CDR3 region has 14 residues. V was pared by 6 bases and J by 0 bases, with 9 bases between.

In its sample, this clonotype was seen a few times. The rearrangement uses TRBV4-3 and TRBJ2-7; D unclear. Trimming shortened V by 4 bases and J by 0 bases, and 13 bases separated the two germline ends. Germline V gene lookup returns CDR1 LGHNA and CDR2 YSLEER. The CDR3 is 15 amino acids. The CDR3 sequence is CASSLEVTVSYEQYF. In nucleotides, the CDR3 is TGCGCCAGCAGCCTAGAGGTAACAGTCTCCTACGAGCAGTACTTC.

The sample holds a few counts of this clonotype. The rearrangement links TRBV29-1 to TRBJ2-1; 8 bases map to TRBD2. The trim removed 3 bases at V and 7 bases at J, leaving 8 bases unmatched. CDR1 SQVTM and CDR2 ANQGSEA come from the germline V gene. The CDR3 loop spans 14 amino acids. CDR3 loop: CSVDGSGLGNEQFF. The CDR3, as DNA: TGCAGCGTTGATGGCTCGGGACTAGGAAATGAGCAGTTCTTC.

J is TRBJ1-2 and V is TRBV29-1, with 10 bases aligning to TRBD1. Germline trimming cut 4 bases from V and 4 bases from J; bases unmatched to any gene: 0. CDR1 SQVTM and CDR2 ANQGSEA come from the germline V gene. The CDR3 loop spans 12 amino acids. CDR3: CSVGTGGYGYTF. DNA of the CDR3: TGCAGCGTTGGGACAGGGGGCTATGGCTACACCTTC.

The chain links TRBV21-1 to TRBJ2-7; the DNA was not used to check the table's D call, TRBD1. TRBV21-1 is listed as a pseudogene. CDR3 size: 12 residues. CDR3 amino acids: CATSTGGYEQYF. DNA of the CDR3: TGTGCCACATCGACAGGGGGCTACGAGCAGTACTTC.

This clonotype was seen only a few times. The V call is TRBV5-1, the J call TRBJ1-1; D might be TRBD1 (5 bases). This CDR3 is built from 14 residues. V shed 5 bases and J shed 11 bases, with 22 bases lying between them. Germline lookup yields CDR1 SGHRS and CDR2 YFSETQ. The CDR3 reads CASSSGTVKDSAFF. In DNA, the CDR3 is TGCGCCAGCAGTTCCGGGACGGTTAAGGATTCGGCTTTCTTT.

Many counts were recorded for this clonotype. The CDR3 reads CSVEGTGRTDYGYTF. In DNA, the CDR3 is TGCAGCGTTGAGGGGACAGGGCGAACTGATTATGGCTACACCTTC. This chain connects TRBV29-1 to TRBJ1-2; 9 bases map to TRBD1. Germline V gene sequence: CDR1 SQVTM, CDR2 ANQGSEA. J lost 5 bases, V lost 3 bases, and 10 bases had no gene match. The CDR3 is 15 amino acids.

This chain connects TRBV7-9 to TRBJ1-2, with TRBD1 as a possible D gene (6 bases). Trimming took 5 bases from V and 4 from J, leaving 14 bases between them. Germline V CDR1 and CDR2: SEHNR, FQNEAQ (reference sequence). The CDR3 sequence is 14 residues long. The DNA for the CDR3 is TGTGCCAGCAGCACCGTCCAGGGGACCTATGGCTACACCTTC. It specifies CASSTVQGTYGYTF.